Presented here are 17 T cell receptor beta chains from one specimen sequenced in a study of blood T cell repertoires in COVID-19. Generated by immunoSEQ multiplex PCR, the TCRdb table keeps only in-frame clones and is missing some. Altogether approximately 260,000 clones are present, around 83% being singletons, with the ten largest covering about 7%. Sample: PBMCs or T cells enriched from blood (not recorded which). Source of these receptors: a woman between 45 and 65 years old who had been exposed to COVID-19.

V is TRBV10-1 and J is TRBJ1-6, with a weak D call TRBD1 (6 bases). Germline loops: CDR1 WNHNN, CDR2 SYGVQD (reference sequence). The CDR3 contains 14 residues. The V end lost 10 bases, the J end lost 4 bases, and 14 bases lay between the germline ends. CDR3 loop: CATSMGAYNSPLHF. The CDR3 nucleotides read TGCGCCACTTCCATGGGGGCTTATAATTCACCCCTCCACTTT.

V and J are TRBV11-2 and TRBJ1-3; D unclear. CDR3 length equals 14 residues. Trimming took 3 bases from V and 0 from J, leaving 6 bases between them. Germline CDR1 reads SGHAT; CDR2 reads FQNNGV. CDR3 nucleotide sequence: TGTGCCAGCAGCTTGAGCTACTCTGGAAACACCATATATTTT. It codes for CASSLSYSGNTIYF.

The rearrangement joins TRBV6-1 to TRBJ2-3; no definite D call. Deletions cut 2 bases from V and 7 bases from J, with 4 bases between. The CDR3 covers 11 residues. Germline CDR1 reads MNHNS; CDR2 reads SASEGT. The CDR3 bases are TGTGCCAGCAGTGAAATCTATACGCAGTATTTT. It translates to CASSEIYTQYF.

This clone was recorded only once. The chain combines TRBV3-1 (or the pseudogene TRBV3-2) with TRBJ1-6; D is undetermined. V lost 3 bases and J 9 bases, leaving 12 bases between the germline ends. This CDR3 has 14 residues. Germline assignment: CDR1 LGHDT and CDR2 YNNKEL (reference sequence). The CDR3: CASSHGVAGSPLHF. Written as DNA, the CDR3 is TGTGCCAGCAGCCACGGGGTCGCAGGTTCACCCCTCCACTTT.

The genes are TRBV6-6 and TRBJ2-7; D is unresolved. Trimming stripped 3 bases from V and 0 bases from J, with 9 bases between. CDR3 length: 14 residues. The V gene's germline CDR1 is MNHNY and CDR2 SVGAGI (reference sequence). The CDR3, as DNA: TGTGCCAGCAGTTATCTTGCCAGCTCCTACGAGCAGTACTTC. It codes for CASSYLASSYEQYF.

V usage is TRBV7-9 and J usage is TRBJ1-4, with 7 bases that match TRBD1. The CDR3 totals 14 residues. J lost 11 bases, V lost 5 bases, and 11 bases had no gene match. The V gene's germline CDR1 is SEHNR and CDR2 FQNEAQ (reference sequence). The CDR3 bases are TGTGCCAGCAGCACCGGACAGGAGGGACGGAAACTGTTTTTT. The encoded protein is CASSTGQEGRKLFF.

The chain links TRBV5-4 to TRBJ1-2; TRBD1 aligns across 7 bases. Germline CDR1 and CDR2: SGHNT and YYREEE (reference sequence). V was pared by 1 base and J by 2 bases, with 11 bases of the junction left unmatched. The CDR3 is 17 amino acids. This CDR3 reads CASSLLGTAGRNYGYTF. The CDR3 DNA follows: TGTGCCAGCAGCTTGTTGGGGACAGCCGGTCGAAACTATGGCTACACCTTC.

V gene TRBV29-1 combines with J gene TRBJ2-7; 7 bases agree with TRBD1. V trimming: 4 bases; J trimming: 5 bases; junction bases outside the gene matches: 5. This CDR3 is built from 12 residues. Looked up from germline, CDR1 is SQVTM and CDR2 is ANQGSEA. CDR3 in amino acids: CSVAKGGHEQYF. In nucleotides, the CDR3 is TGCAGCGTTGCGAAAGGGGGCCACGAGCAGTACTTC.

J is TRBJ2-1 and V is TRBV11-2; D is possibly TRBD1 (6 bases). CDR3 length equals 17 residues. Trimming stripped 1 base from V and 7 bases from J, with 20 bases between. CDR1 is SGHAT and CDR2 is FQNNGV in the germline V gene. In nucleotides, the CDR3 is TGTGCCAGCAGCTTAGTTAGAGGGCCTCCGAGGGGGAATGAGCAGTTCTTC. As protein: CASSLVRGPPRGNEQFF.

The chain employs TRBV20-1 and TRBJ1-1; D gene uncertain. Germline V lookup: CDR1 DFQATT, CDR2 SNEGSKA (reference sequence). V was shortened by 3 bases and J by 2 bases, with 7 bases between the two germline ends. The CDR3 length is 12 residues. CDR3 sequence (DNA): TGCAGTGCTAGTAATCTAAACACTGAAGCTTTCTTT. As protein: CSASNLNTEAFF.

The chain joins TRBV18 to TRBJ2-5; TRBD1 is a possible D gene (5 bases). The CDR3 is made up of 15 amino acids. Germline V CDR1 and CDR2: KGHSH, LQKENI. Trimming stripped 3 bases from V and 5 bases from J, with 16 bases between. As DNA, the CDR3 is TGTGCCAGCTCACCCTCCGCCTCAGGGATCGAGACCCAGTACTTC. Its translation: CASSPSASGIETQYF.

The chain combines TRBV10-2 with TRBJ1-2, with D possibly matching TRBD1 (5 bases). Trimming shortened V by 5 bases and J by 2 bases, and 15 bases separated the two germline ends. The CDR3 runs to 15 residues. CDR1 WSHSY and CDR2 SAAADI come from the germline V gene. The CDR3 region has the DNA TGCGCCAGCAGTTCAGGGCCAGATGGCAACTATGGCTACACCTTC. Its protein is CASSSGPDGNYGYTF.

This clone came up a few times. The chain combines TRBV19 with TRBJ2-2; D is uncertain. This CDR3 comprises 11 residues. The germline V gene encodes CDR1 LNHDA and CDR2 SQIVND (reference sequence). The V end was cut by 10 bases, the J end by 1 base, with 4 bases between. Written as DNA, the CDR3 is TGTGCCACCCAGAACACCGGGGAGCTGTTTTTT. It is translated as CATQNTGELFF.

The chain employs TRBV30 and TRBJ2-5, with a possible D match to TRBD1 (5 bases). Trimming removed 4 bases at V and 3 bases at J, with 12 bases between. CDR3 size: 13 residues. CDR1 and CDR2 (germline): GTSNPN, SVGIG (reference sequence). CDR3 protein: CAWNGRAKETQYF. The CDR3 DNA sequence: TGTGCCTGGAATGGCAGGGCTAAAGAGACCCAGTACTTC.

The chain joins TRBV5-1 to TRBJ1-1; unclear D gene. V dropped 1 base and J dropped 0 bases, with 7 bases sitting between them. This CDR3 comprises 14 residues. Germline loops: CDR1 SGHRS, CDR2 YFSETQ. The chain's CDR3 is CASSLLAVNTEAFF. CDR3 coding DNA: TGCGCCAGCAGCTTGCTGGCTGTGAACACTGAAGCTTTCTTT.

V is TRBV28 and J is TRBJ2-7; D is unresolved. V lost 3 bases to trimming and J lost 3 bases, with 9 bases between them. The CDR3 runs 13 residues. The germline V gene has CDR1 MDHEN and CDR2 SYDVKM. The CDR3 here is CASSLGRNYEQYF. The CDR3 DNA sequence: TGTGCCAGCAGTTTGGGCAGGAACTACGAGCAGTACTTC.

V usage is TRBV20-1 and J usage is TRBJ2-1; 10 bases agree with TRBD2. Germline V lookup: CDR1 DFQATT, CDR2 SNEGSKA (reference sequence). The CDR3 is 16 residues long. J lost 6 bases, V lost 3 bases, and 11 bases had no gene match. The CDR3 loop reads CSASATLAGNTNEQFF. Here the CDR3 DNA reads TGCAGTGCTAGTGCCACACTAGCGGGGAACACCAATGAGCAGTTCTTC.